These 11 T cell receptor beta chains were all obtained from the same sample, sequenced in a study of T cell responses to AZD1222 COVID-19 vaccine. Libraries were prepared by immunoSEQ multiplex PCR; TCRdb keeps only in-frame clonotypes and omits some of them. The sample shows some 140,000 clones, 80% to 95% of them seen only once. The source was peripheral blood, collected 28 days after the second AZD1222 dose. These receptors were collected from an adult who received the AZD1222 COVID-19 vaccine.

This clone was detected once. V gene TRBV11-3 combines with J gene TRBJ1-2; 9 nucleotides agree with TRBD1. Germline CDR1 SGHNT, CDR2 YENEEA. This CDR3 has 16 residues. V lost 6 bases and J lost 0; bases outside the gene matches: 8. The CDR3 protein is CASRPGQGQPNYGYTF. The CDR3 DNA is TGTGCCAGCAGACCGGGACAGGGTCAGCCTAACTATGGCTACACCTTC. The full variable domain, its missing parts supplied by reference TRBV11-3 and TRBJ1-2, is EAGVVQSPRYKIIEKKQPVAFWCNPISGHNTLYWYLQNLGQGPELLIRYENEEAVDDSQLPKDRFSAERLKGVDSTLKIQPAELGDSAVYLCASRPGQGQPNYGYTFGSGTRLTVV.

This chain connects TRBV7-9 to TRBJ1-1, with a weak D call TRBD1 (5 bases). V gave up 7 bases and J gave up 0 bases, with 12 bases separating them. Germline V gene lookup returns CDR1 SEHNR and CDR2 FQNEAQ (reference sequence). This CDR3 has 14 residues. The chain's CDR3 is CASIRGGMNTEAFF. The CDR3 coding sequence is TGTGCCAGCATTAGGGGCGGGATGAACACTGAAGCTTTCTTT.

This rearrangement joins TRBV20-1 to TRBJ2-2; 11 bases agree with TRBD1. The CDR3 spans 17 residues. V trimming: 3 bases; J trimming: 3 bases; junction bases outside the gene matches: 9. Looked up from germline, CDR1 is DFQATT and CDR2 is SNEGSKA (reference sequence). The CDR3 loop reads CSASWTGGEGYTGELFF. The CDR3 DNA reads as TGCAGTGCTAGTTGGACAGGGGGCGAGGGATACACCGGGGAGCTGTTTTTT.

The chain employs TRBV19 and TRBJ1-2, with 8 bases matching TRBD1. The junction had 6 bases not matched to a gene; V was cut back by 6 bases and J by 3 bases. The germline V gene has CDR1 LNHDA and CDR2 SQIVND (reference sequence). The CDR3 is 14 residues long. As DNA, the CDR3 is TGTGCCAGTAGGGACAGGGTACGGGACTATGGCTACACCTTC. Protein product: CASRDRVRDYGYTF.

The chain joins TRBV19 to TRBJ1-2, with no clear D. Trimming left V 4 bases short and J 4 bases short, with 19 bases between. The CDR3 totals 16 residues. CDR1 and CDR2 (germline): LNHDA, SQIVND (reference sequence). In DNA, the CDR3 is TGTGCCAGTAGTAGGACGGGAGGCCCCTCAGGCTATGGCTACACCTTC. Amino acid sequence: CASSRTGGPSGYGYTF.

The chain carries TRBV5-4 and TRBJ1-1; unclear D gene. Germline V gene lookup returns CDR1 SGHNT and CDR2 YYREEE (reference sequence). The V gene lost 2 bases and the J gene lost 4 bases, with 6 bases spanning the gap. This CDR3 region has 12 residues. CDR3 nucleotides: TGTGCCAGCAGCTTTGGCCCCACTGAAGCTTTCTTT. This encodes CASSFGPTEAFF.

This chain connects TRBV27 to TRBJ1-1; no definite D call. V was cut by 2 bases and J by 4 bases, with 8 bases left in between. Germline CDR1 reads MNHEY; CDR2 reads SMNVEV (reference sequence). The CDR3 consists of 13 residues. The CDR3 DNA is TGTGCCAGCAGTTTAAAAGCTGGCACTGAAGCTTTCTTT. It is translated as CASSLKAGTEAFF.

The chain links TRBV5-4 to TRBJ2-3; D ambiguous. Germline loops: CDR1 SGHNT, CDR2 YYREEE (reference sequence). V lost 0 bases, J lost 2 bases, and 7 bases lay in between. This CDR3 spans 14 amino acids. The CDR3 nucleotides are TGTGCCAGCAGCTTGGAGGCAGTCACAGATACGCAGTATTTT. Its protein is CASSLEAVTDTQYF.

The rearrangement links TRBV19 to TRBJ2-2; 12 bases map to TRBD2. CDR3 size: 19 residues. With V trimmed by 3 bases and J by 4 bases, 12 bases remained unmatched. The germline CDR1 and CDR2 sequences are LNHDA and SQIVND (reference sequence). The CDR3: CASSMPGLAGGRGTGELFF. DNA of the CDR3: TGTGCCAGTAGTATGCCCGGTCTAGCGGGGGGGCGGGGCACCGGGGAGCTGTTTTTT.

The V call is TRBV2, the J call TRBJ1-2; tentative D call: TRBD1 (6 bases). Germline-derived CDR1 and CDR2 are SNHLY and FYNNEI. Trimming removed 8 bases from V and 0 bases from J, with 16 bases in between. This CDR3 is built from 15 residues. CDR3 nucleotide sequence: TGTGCCAGCTCCCGAAGGGGGGGCGCTAACTATGGCTACACCTTC. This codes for CASSRRGGANYGYTF.

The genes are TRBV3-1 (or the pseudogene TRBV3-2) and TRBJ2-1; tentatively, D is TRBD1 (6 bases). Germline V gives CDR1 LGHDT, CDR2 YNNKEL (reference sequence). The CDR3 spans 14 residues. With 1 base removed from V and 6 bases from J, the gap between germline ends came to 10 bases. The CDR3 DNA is TGTGCCAGCAGCCAAGTCAGGACAGCCAATGAGCAGTTCTTC. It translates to CASSQVRTANEQFF.